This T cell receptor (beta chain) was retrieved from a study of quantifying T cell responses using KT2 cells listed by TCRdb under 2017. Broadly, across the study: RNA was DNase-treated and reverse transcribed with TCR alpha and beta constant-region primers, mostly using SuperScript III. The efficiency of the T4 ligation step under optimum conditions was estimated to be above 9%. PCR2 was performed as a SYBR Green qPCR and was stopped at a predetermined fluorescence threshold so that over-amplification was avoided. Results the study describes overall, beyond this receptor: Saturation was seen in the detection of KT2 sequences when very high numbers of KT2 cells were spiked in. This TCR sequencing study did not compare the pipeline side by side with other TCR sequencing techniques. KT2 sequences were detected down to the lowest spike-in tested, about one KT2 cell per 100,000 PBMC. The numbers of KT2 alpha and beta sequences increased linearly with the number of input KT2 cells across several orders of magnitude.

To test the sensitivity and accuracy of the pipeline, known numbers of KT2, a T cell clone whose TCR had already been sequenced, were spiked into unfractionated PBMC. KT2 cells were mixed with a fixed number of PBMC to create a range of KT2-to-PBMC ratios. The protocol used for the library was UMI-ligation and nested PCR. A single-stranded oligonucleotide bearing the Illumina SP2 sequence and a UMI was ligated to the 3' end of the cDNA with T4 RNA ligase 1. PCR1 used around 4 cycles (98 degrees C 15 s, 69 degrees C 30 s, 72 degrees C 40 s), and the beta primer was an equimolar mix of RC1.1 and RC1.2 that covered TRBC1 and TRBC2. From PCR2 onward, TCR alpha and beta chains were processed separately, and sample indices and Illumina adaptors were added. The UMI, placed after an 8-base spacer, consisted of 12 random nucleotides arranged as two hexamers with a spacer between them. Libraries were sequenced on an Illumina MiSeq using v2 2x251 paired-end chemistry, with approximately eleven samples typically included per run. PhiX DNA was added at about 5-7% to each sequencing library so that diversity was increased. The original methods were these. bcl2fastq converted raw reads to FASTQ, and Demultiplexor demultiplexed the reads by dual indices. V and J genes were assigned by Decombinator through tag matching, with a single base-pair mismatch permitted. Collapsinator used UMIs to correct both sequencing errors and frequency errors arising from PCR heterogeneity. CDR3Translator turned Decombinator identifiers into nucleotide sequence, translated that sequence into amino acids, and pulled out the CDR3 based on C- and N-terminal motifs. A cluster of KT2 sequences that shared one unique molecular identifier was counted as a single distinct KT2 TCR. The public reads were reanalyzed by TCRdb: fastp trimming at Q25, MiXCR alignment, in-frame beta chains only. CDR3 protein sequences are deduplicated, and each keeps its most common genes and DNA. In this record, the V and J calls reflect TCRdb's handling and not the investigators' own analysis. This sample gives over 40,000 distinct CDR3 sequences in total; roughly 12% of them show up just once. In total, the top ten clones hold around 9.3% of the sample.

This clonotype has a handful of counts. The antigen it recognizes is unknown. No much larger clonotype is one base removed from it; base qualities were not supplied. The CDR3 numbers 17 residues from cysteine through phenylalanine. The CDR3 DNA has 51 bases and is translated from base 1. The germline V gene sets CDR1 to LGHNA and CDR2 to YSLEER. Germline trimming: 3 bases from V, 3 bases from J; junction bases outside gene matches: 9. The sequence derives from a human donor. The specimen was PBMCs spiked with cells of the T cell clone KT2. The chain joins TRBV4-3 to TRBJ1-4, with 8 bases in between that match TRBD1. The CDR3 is CASSQSYGQGANEKLFF. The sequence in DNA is TGCGCCAGCAGCCAGAGTTATGGACAGGGAGCTAATGAAAAACTGTTTTTT.